This entry is about one T cell receptor (beta chain). The data stem from a study of chemoradiotherapy in HPV16-positive cancers. Method: immunoSEQ multiplex PCR; TCRdb's copy keeps in-frame clones and lacks some. The table lists 9,500 to 15,000 clones, roughly 90% of them singletons. Repertoires were sampled repeatedly during chemoradiotherapy. The sample here was blood, taken from a patient who underwent chemoradiotherapy. The sequence derives from a human donor with HPV-associated anogenital cancer.

The CDR3 sequence is CASSERGGPQETQYF. CDR3 nucleotides: TGTGCCAGTAGTGAGCGGGGGGGCCCCCAAGAGACCCAGTACTTC. This sequence joins TRBV19 and TRBJ2-5, with 10 bases aligning to TRBD2. The ends lost 5 bases at V and 1 base at J; junction bases unmatched: 4. The length of the CDR3 is 15 residues. The germline gives CDR1 LNHDA, CDR2 SQIVND (reference sequence).